The clone carrying this TCR beta chain has only a few counts. Its specificity is unknown. This record belongs to a study of cytomegalovirus exposure and HLA in healthy donors. Study-wide results and caveats: Earlier analysis looked at TCR beta V segments, and most were productive about 87% or about 30% of the time.

Primers: 60 Vbeta forward and 13 Jbeta reverse. This table comes from immunoSEQ multiplex PCR, and its TCRdb copy is limited to in-frame clones, with some not included. The profile covers 150,000 to 200,000 clones, with roughly 86% appearing a single time and 1.5% to 2% taken by the ten largest. The CDR3 loop spans 16 amino acids. Germline CDR1 is SGHTA and CDR2 is FQGTGA. V dropped 1 base and J dropped 2; count of bases not matched to a gene: 3. The specimen sequenced was PBMCs. The genes are TRBV7-3 and TRBJ2-1; 9 bases match TRBD2. This receptor was identified in a woman aged 18-29 years in good health and CMV-seronegative. CDR3 DNA: TGTGCCAGCAGCTTAAAGAGCGGGAGGCCCTACAATGAGCAGTTCTTC. Translation gives CASSLKSGRPYNEQFF.